The 29 T cell receptor beta chains in this list originate from one sample, sequenced in a study of T cell repertoires in cytomegalovirus infection. These receptors' targets are unknown. TCRdb recomputed calls from the reads with MiXCR, one row per CDR3 protein. In the table there are about 110,000 distinct CDR3 sequences, 10% of which are singletons. Sequenced: PBMCs, sequenced either directly or after in vitro stimulation (not recorded which). Receptors originate from a human donor in good health (CMV status not recorded). Some clones in this sample may be carry-over from other donors' samples.

In its sample, this clonotype was seen many times. The chain combines TRBV7-9 with TRBJ2-3; the D is unclear. V dropped 0 bases and J dropped 2 bases, with 9 bases sitting between them. CDR1 is SEHNR, CDR2 FQNEAQ, per germline (reference sequence). This CDR3 has 15 residues. The CDR3 DNA reads TGTGCCAGCAGCTTAGCTGTGACGGTCACAGATACGCAGTATTTT. Its protein product is CASSLAVTVTDTQYF.

This clonotype showed up many times. The chain recombines TRBV15 with TRBJ1-5, with D possibly being TRBD1 (5 bases). Germline-derived CDR1 and CDR2 are LNHNV and YYDKDF (reference sequence). The CDR3 is made up of 14 amino acids. The V end was cut by 0 bases, the J end by 6 bases, with 9 bases between. CDR3 bases: TGTGCCACCAGCAGAGATCGGAGGGGTCAGCCCCAGCATTTT. This codes for CATSRDRRGQPQHF.

This clonotype was counted ten times or more. The chain is built from TRBV7-2 and TRBJ2-1, with D possibly being TRBD1 (6 bases). The ends were cut back, 4 bases at V and 6 bases at J, with 10 bases in the middle. The CDR3 loop spans 13 amino acids. Germline V gives CDR1 SGHTA, CDR2 FQGNSA. CDR3 in DNA: TGTGCCAGCAGCTACGTACAGGGCAATGAGCAGTTCTTC. Translation gives CASSYVQGNEQFF.

This clonotype was seen a few times. The chain combines TRBV20-1 with TRBJ2-2; TRBD2 matches 8 bases. CDR1 and CDR2 (germline): DFQATT, SNEGSKA (reference sequence). V shed 4 bases, J shed 6 bases, and the junction held 4 bases outside the gene matches. The CDR3 extends over 13 amino acids. The CDR3 loop is CSATNSGAGELFF. CDR3 DNA: TGCAGTGCTACGAATAGCGGGGCCGGGGAGCTGTTTTTT.

This chain joins TRBV20-1 and TRBJ2-1; 8 bases agree with TRBD2. J lost 3 bases, V lost 4 bases, and 5 bases had no gene match. Germline V gene sequence: CDR1 DFQATT, CDR2 SNEGSKA (reference sequence). The CDR3 is made up of 14 amino acids. The CDR3 reads CSATSGQNYNEQFF. CDR3 DNA: TGCAGTGCTACTAGCGGGCAAAACTACAATGAGCAGTTCTTC.

This clonotype was detected ten times or more. The chain recombines TRBV12-3 or TRBV12-4 with TRBJ1-2, with no clear D. V was shortened by 2 bases and J by 3 bases, with 10 bases between the two germline ends. The CDR3 has 14 residues. Written as DNA, the CDR3 is TGTGCCAGCAGTTTAAGTACAGCTTACTATGGCTACACCTTC. Protein: CASSLSTAYYGYTF.

In this sample, this clonotype turned up a few times. The rearrangement joins TRBV6-2 or TRBV6-3 to TRBJ2-1; possibly TRBD2 for D (6 bases). Trimming left V 5 bases short and J 4 bases short, with 18 bases between. Germline CDR1 and CDR2: MNHEY and SVGEGT. The CDR3 contains 16 residues. The CDR3 region is CASSHLDRGLYNEQFF. The CDR3 nucleotides read TGTGCCAGCAGTCACCTGGACCGGGGGTTATACAATGAGCAGTTCTTC.

This clonotype was counted at least ten times. The chain employs TRBV7-2 and TRBJ2-5; a possible D gene is TRBD2 (5 bases). Trimming shortened V by 1 base and J by 2 bases, and 17 bases separated the two germline ends. From germline, CDR1 is SGHTA and CDR2 FQGNSA. The CDR3 has 17 amino acids. This chain's CDR3 is CASSLGLGDLIQETQYF. The CDR3, as DNA: TGTGCCAGCAGCTTAGGGCTCGGGGATCTGATTCAAGAGACCCAGTACTTC.

V gene TRBV9 combines with J gene TRBJ2-3; a weak D match, TRBD2 (6 bases). This CDR3 contains 13 residues. The V end lost 2 bases, the J end lost 7 bases, and 11 bases lay between the germline ends. CDR1 and CDR2 from the germline V gene are SGDLS and YYNGEE. In DNA form, the CDR3 reads TGTGCCAGCAGCGTTGGTAGCGGAAATACGCAGTATTTT. It codes for CASSVGSGNTQYF.

This rearrangement joins TRBV20-1 to TRBJ2-7; no definite D call. Germline loops: CDR1 DFQATT, CDR2 SNEGSKA (reference sequence). CDR3 length equals 14 residues. Between the trimmed V and J ends, which lost 2 bases and 3 bases, there was a span of 14 bases. CDR3 in amino acids: CSARPHPDRYEQYF. As DNA, the CDR3 is TGCAGTGCTAGACCTCACCCAGACCGCTACGAGCAGTACTTC.

This sequence joins TRBV5-4 and TRBJ2-7; perhaps D is TRBD1 or TRBD2 (6 bases each). The germline V gene encodes CDR1 SGHNT and CDR2 YYREEE (reference sequence). The CDR3 is made up of 14 amino acids. Trimming shortened V by 4 bases and J by 5 bases, and 16 bases separated the two germline ends. This chain's CDR3 is CASSPFVGGHEQYV. The CDR3 bases are TGTGCCAGCAGCCCCTTCGTGGGGGGCCACGAGCAGTACGTC.

At least ten counts were recorded for this clonotype. The gene calls are TRBV4-3 and TRBJ1-2, with no clear D. Germline lookup yields CDR1 LGHNA and CDR2 YSLEER. The CDR3 totals 13 residues. V lost 3 bases and J 8 bases, leaving 13 bases between the germline ends. CDR3 sequence reads: CASSHEGSIGYTF. Here the CDR3 DNA reads TGCGCCAGCAGCCATGAAGGGAGTATCGGCTACACCTTC.

This chain uses TRBV6-5 with TRBJ2-3, with D perhaps matching TRBD1 or TRBD2 (7 bases each). V lost 6 bases, J lost 4 bases, and 26 bases lay in between. In germline, CDR1 is MNHEY, CDR2 SVGAGI. The CDR3 length is 18 residues. Here the CDR3 DNA reads TGTGCCAGCAGCCTCGATCCCTTCAGACAGGGAGGGTCAGATACGCAGTATTTT. Amino acids: CASSLDPFRQGGSDTQYF.

The chain recombines TRBV5-1 with TRBJ2-3; 11 bases line up with TRBD1. The V and J ends lost 4 bases and 9 bases, in that order; junction bases with no gene match: 7. The CDR3 totals 14 residues. CDR1 is SGHRS, CDR2 YFSETQ, per germline. CDR3 region: CASSRDRGLETQYF. The CDR3 bases are TGCGCCAGCAGCCGGGACAGGGGGTTAGAGACGCAGTATTTT.

The sample holds a few counts of this clonotype. This sequence joins TRBV27 and TRBJ1-1; D may be TRBD1 (6 bases). The germline V and J ends were trimmed by 4 bases and 1 base, with 19 bases remaining between them. The CDR3 contains 17 residues. The V gene's germline CDR1 is MNHEY and CDR2 SMNVEV (reference sequence). The CDR3 DNA sequence: TGTGCCAGCAGTTCAATAGGGCCAGGGGCCTCGAACACTGAAGCTTTCTTT. Its protein is CASSSIGPGASNTEAFF.

This clonotype was detected ten times or more. CDR3 residues: CASRSTHQDTEAFF. The CDR3 nucleotides read TGTGCCAGCAGGAGTACCCATCAGGACACTGAAGCTTTCTTT. This chain uses TRBV7-2 with TRBJ1-1; no reliable D call. Germline V gene sequence: CDR1 SGHTA, CDR2 FQGNSA. This CDR3 comprises 14 residues. Trimming removed 6 bases at V and 3 bases at J, with 14 bases between.

The sample holds many counts of this clonotype. This chain links TRBV11-3 with TRBJ2-5; weak D call: TRBD2 (6 bases). The CDR3 runs to 14 residues. The V end lost 5 bases, the J end lost 2 bases, and 12 bases lay between the germline ends. Germline assignment: CDR1 SGHNT and CDR2 YENEEA. The chain's CDR3 is CASSNPRGQETQYF. Here the CDR3 DNA reads TGTGCCAGCAGCAATCCCCGGGGGCAAGAGACCCAGTACTTC.

This clonotype has more than one count but fewer than ten. V and J are TRBV29-1 and TRBJ1-2; no reliable D call. Trimming cost V 0 bases and J 12 bases, with 17 bases left between them. Germline V lookup: CDR1 SQVTM, CDR2 ANQGSEA. CDR3 length: 13 residues. The DNA for the CDR3 is TGCAGCGTTGAAGATTATCCAAGGCCCGTGAACACCTTC. It translates to CSVEDYPRPVNTF.

The sample holds many counts of this clonotype. The chain has TRBV6-1 and TRBJ2-1, with D perhaps TRBD2 (6 bases). The CDR3 is made up of 14 amino acids. Per the germline V gene, CDR1 is MNHNS and CDR2 is SASEGT. The V and J ends lost 5 bases and 6 bases respectively, with 14 bases between them. The CDR3 is CASSPLGGSNEQFF. The CDR3 bases are TGTGCCAGCAGTCCGTTGGGGGGATCCAATGAGCAGTTCTTC.

This clonotype was detected ten times or more. This chain joins TRBV28 and TRBJ2-7, with D perhaps TRBD1 or TRBD2 (5 bases each). Trimming stripped 8 bases from V and 4 bases from J, with 15 bases between. CDR3 size: 13 residues. Germline CDR1 and CDR2: MDHEN and SYDVKM. The CDR3 here is CASCHGTVYEQYF. In nucleotides, the CDR3 is TGTGCCAGCTGCCACGGGACGGTATACGAGCAGTACTTC.

This clonotype was observed many times. The chain joins TRBV7-9 to TRBJ2-1; 8 bases are shared with TRBD2. The J segment lost 14 bases and the V segment lost 5 bases, leaving 11 bases of the junction unmatched. The CDR3 extends over 13 amino acids. Germline loops: CDR1 SEHNR, CDR2 FQNEAQ (reference sequence). The CDR3 loop is CASSPFAGGPKFF. The CDR3 coding sequence is TGTGCCAGCAGCCCCTTTGCGGGAGGCCCCAAGTTCTTC.

The sample holds many counts of this clonotype. The chain joins TRBV28 to TRBJ1-1; possibly TRBD1 for D (5 bases). Trimming took off 2 bases at V and 0 bases at J, with 7 bases between the two ends. Germline lookup yields CDR1 MDHEN and CDR2 SYDVKM. CDR3 length: 14 residues. The CDR3 protein is CASSLGHLNTEAFF. In DNA form, the CDR3 reads TGTGCCAGCAGTTTAGGACACTTGAACACTGAAGCTTTCTTT.

This clonotype was detected many times. This chain connects TRBV7-2 to TRBJ2-5, with 11 bases identical to TRBD2. The CDR3 covers 16 residues. J lost 1 base, V lost 1 base, and 2 bases had no gene match. CDR1 is SGHTA, CDR2 FQGNSA, per germline. Here the CDR3 DNA reads TGTGCCAGCAGCTTAGAGGGGACTAGCGGCCAAGAGACCCAGTACTTC. It is translated as CASSLEGTSGQETQYF.

This clonotype was found a few times. The chain employs TRBV6-2 or TRBV6-3 and TRBJ2-5; D is possibly TRBD2 (5 bases). Per germline, CDR1 MNHEY and CDR2 SVGEGT. The CDR3 sequence is 12 residues long. Trimming took 4 bases from V and 7 from J, leaving 10 bases between them. The CDR3 DNA follows: TGTGCCAGCAGTTGGGCTGCGGGGACCCAGTACTTC. Amino acid sequence: CASSWAAGTQYF.

This clonotype was seen many times. The chain uses TRBV7-2 and TRBJ1-6; possible D gene TRBD1, 5 bases. The length of the CDR3 is 16 residues. Trimming took 1 base from V and 6 from J, leaving 13 bases between them. Germline values: CDR1 SGHTA, CDR2 FQGNSA. The CDR3 nucleotides read TGTGCCAGCAGCTTAGGGGCGGGGGACGGTAATTCACCCCTCCACTTT. Translation gives CASSLGAGDGNSPLHF.

There are a few counts of this clonotype. The chain recombines TRBV20-1 with TRBJ2-3; 10 bases agree with TRBD2. There are 18 residues in the CDR3. Germline V CDR1 and CDR2: DFQATT, SNEGSKA (reference sequence). Losses at the gene ends were 0 bases for V and 14 bases for J; bases not matched to a gene: 23. The CDR3 DNA is TGCAGTGCTAGAGATCCTGAACTAGCGGGATTAGCTCGGTGGGTGCCGTATTTT. Residues: CSARDPELAGLARWVPYF.

CDR3 sequence reads: CASSLRSGGTDTQYF. The DNA for the CDR3 is TGTGCCAGCAGCTTAAGAAGCGGGGGCACAGATACGCAGTATTTT. The chain employs TRBV7-3 and TRBJ2-3; 7 positions match TRBD2. J lost 1 base, V lost 1 base, and 2 bases had no gene match. This CDR3 is built from 15 residues. Germline assignment: CDR1 SGHTA and CDR2 FQGTGA.

J is TRBJ1-1 and V is TRBV19; D remains ambiguous. Germline lookup yields CDR1 LNHDA and CDR2 SQIVND (reference sequence). The CDR3 length is 14 residues. V lost 3 bases, J lost 4 bases, and 12 bases lay in between. CDR3 nucleotide sequence: TGTGCCAGTAGTATGGGTAGCCTCTTCACTGAAGCTTTCTTT. This sequence encodes CASSMGSLFTEAFF.

This clonotype was counted a few times. The chain carries TRBV19 and TRBJ2-1, with 8 bases fitting TRBD2. Germline-derived CDR1 and CDR2 are LNHDA and SQIVND (reference sequence). The CDR3 sequence is 14 residues long. After removal of 3 bases from V and 5 bases from J, the junction contained 3 bases not matched to a gene. The CDR3: CASSISGGHNEQFF. In DNA, the CDR3 is TGTGCCAGTAGTATCTCGGGAGGGCACAATGAGCAGTTCTTC.